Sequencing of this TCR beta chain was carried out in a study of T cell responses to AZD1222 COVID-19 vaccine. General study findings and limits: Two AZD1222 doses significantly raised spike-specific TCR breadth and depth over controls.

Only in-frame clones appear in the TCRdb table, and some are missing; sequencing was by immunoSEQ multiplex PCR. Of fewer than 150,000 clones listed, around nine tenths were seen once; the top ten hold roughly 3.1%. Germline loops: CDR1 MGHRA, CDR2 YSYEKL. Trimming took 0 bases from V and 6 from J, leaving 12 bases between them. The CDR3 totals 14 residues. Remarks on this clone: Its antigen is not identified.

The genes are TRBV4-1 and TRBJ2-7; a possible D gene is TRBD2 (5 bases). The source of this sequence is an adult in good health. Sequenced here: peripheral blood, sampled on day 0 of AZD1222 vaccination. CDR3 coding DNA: TGCGCCAGCAGCCAAGATTCGACCCTAGCCGAGCAGTACTTC. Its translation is CASSQDSTLAEQYF.